The entry below describes one TCR beta chain. This clonotype showed up many times. Its antigen has not been determined. Per-base qualities were not stored, and no clone one base away is much larger. The data are from a study of response to subunit inactivated influenza vaccine (dated by TCRdb to the late 2010s). Background for the entire study: Deep quantitative T cell receptor repertoire profiling was used in the study to track responses to a trivalent subunit inactivated influenza vaccine. Overall results and qualifications from the work: The authors proposed that each seasonal influenza vaccination may bring in only a limited number of new T cells.

From the cysteine through the phenylalanine, the CDR3 covers 15 amino acids. Just the 45-base CDR3 DNA is kept, in frame starting at base 1. V has 7 bases trimmed and J has 3 bases trimmed; junction bases matching no gene number 13. The germline V gene specifies SQVTM as CDR1 and ANQGSEA as CDR2. The library was made by RT-PCR. The sample was run on an Illumina HiSeq 2500. Through fastp at Q25 and MiXCR, TCRdb rebuilt clones from the public reads, retaining in-frame beta chains. Rows are unified per CDR3 protein, each entry keeping the most common DNA and genes. This sample is represented by almost 600,000 distinct CDR3 sequences; 14% of them were singletons. The ten largest make up 8.5% to 14% of the sample.

The rearrangement combines TRBV29-1 with TRBJ2-7; 9 central nucleotides agree with TRBD2. The source is a man aged 45-65 years who received an inactivated influenza vaccine. Donor details come from another sample of the same person, matched by shared clones. Sequencing used PBMCs from blood, obtained 11 to 12 days after vaccination. The sequence in DNA is TGCAGCGCCACAGGCCGCGGGGGGGCCTACTACGAGCAGTACTTC. It encodes CSATGRGGAYYEQYF.